Relative to its sample, the clone carrying this T cell receptor (beta chain) is medium-sized. The data belong to a study of blood T cell repertoires in COVID-19. Study-level information: Collection of acute and convalescent COVID-19 samples took place in the United States, Italy and Spain.

Profiling relied on immunoSEQ multiplex PCR, and the TCRdb table lists in-frame clones only, not all of them. The table shows about 92,000 clones, with 60% to 85% occurring only once. This CDR3 spans 13 amino acids. The V end was cut by 6 bases, the J end by 6 bases, with 15 bases between. The germline V gene encodes CDR1 SGHTS and CDR2 YDEGEE. The sample consisted of peripheral blood. The sequence came from a man aged 45 to 65 who had recovered from COVID-19. The rearrangement links TRBV5-8 to TRBJ1-2; no clear D gene. The CDR3 DNA follows: TGTGCCAGCATCCGTCCAGGCTGGGATGGCTACACCTTC. This translates into CASIRPGWDGYTF.